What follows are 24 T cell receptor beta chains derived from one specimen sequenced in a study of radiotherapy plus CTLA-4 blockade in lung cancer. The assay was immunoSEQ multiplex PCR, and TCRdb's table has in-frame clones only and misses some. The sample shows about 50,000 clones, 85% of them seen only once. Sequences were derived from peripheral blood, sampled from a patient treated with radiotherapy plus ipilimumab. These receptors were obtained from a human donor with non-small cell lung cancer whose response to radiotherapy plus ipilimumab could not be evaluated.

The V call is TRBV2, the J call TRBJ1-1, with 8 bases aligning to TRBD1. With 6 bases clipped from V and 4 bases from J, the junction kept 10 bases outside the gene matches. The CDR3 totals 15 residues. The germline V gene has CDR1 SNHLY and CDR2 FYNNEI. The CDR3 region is CASRGVRQGATEAFF. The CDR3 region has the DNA TGTGCCAGCAGGGGGGTAAGGCAGGGGGCCACTGAAGCTTTCTTT.

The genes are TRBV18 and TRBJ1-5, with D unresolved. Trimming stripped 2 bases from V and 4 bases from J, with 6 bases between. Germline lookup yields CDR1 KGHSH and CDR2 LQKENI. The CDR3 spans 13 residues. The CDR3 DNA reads TGTGCCAGCTCACCATCCAGAAATCAGCCCCAGCATTTT. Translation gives CASSPSRNQPQHF.

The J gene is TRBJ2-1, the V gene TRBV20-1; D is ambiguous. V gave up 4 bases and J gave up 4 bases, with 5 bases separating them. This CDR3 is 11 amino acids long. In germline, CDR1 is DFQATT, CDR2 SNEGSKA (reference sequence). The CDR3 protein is CSATTYNEQFF. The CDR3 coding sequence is TGCAGTGCTACTACTTACAATGAGCAGTTCTTC.

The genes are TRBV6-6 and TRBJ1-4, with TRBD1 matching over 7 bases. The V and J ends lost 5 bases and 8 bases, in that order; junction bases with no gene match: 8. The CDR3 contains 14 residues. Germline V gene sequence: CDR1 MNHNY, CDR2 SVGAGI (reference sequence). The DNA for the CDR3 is TGTGCCAGCAGTCCTCCGACAGGGTACGAAAAACTGTTTTTT. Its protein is CASSPPTGYEKLFF.

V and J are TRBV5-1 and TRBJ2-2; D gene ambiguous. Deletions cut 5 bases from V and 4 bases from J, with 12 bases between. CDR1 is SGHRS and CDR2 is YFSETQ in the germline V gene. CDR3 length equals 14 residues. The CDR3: CASSFPGSTGELFF. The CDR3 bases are TGCGCCAGCAGTTTTCCAGGATCCACCGGGGAGCTGTTTTTT.

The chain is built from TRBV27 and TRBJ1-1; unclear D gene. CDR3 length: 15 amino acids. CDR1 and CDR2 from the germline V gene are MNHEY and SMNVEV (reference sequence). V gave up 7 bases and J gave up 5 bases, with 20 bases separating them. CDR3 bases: TGTGCCAGCACCACCGGATCGTTTGGAGATACTGAAGCTTTCTTT. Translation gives CASTTGSFGDTEAFF.

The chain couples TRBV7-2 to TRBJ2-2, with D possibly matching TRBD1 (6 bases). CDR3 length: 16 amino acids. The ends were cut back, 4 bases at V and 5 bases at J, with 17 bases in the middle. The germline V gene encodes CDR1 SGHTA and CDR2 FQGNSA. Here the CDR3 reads CASSSRTEILTGELFF. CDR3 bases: TGTGCCAGCAGCTCCCGGACAGAGATTCTAACCGGGGAGCTGTTTTTT.

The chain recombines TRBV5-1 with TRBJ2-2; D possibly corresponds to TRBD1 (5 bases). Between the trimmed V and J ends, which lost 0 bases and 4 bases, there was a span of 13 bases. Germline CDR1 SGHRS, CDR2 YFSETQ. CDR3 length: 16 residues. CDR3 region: CASSLGSARATGELFF. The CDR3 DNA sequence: TGCGCCAGCAGCTTGGGGTCGGCCAGGGCCACCGGGGAGCTGTTTTTT.

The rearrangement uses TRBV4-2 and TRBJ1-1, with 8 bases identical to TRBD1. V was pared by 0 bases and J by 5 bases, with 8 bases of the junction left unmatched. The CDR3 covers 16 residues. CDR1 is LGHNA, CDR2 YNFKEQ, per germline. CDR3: CASSQEATGVRTEAFF. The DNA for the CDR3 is TGTGCCAGCAGCCAAGAGGCGACAGGGGTCAGGACTGAAGCTTTCTTT.

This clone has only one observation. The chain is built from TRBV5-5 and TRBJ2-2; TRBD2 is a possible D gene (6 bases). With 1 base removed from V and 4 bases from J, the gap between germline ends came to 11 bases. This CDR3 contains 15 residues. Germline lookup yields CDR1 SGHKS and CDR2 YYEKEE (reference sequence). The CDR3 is CASSLNGGSTGELFF. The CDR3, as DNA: TGTGCCAGCAGCTTGAACGGGGGATCCACCGGGGAGCTGTTTTTT.

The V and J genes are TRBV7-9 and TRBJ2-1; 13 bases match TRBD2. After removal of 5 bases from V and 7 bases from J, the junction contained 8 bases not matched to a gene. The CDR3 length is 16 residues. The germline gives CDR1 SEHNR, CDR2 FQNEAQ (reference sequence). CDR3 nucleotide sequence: TGTGCCAGCAGCCCCAGGACTAGCGGGAGTAGAAATGAGCAGTTCTTC. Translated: CASSPRTSGSRNEQFF.

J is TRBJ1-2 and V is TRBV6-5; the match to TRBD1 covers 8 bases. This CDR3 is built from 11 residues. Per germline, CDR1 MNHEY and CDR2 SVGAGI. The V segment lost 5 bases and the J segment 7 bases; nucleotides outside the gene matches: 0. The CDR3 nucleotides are TGTGCCAGCAGTACAGGGGGTGGCTACACCTTC. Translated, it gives CASSTGGGYTF.

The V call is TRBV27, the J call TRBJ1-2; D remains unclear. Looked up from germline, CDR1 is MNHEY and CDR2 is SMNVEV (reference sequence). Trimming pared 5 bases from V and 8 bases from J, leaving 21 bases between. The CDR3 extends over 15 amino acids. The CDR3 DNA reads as TGTGCCAGCAGTGAGCGGTGGACCTCCTCCAACGGCTACACCTTC. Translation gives CASSERWTSSNGYTF.

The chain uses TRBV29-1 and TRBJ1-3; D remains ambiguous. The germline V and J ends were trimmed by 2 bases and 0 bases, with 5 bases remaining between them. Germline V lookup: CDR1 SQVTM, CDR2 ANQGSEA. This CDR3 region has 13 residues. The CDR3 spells CSVETDSGNTIYF. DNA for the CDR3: TGCAGCGTTGAAACAGACTCTGGAAACACCATATATTTT. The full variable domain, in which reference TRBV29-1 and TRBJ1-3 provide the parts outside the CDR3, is SAVISQKPSRDICQRGTSLTIQCQVDSQVTMMFWYRQQPGQSLTLIATANQGSEATYESGFVIDKFPISRPNLTFSTLTVSNMSPEDSSIYLCSVETDSGNTIYFGEGSWLTVV.

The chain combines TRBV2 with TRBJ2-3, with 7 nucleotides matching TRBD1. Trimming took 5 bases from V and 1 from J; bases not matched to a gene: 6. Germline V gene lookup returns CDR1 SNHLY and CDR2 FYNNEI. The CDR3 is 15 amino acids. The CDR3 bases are TGTGCCAGCAGTCGACAGGGCCTTGGCACAGATACGCAGTATTTT. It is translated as CASSRQGLGTDTQYF. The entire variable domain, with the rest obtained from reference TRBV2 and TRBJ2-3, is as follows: EPEVTQTPSHQVTQMGQEVILRCVPISNHLYFYWYRQILGQKVEFLVSFYNNEISEKSEIFDDQFSVERPDGSNFTLKIRSTKLEDSAMYFCASSRQGLGTDTQYFGPGTRLTVL.

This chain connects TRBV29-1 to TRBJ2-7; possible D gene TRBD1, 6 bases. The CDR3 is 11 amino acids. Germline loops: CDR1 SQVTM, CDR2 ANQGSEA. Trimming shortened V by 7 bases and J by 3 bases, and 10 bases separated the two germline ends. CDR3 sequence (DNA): TGCAGCGGACAGGTTAACTACGAGCAGTACTTC. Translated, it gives CSGQVNYEQYF.

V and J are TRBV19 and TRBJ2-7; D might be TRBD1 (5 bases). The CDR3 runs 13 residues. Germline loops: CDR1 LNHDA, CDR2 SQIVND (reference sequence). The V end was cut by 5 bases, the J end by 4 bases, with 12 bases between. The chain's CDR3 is CASSAGPNYEQYF. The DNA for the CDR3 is TGTGCCAGTAGTGCAGGGCCCAATTACGAGCAGTACTTC.

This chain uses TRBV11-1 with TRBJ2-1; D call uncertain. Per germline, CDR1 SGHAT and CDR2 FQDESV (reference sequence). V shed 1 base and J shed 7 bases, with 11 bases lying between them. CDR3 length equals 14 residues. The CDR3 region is CASSLVGARNEQFF. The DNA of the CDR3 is TGTGCCAGCAGCTTAGTCGGAGCCCGGAATGAGCAGTTCTTC.

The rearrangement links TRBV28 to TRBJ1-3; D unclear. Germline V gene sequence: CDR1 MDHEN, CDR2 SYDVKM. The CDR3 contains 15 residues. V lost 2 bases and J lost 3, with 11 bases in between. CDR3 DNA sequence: TGTGCCAGCAGTTTAATCAGAGGTAGTGGAAACACCATATATTTT. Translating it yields CASSLIRGSGNTIYF.

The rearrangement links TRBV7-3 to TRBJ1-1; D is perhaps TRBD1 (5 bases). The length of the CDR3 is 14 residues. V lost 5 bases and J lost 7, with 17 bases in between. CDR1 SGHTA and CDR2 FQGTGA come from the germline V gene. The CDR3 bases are TGTGCCAGCAGCCTCCAACCCGACAGTATTGAAGCTTTCTTT. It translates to CASSLQPDSIEAFF. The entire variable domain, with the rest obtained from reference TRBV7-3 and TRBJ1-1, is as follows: GAGVSQTPSNKVTEKGKYVELRCDPISGHTALYWYRQSLGQGPEFLIYFQGTGAADDSGLPNDRFFAVRPEGSVSTLKIQRTERGDSAVYLCASSLQPDSIEAFFGQGTRLTVV.

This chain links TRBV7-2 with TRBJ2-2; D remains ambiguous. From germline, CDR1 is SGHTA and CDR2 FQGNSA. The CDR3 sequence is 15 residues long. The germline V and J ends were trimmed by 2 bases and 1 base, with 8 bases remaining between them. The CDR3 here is CASSLSVLNTGELFF. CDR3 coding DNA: TGTGCCAGCAGCTTATCGGTGTTGAACACCGGGGAGCTGTTTTTT.

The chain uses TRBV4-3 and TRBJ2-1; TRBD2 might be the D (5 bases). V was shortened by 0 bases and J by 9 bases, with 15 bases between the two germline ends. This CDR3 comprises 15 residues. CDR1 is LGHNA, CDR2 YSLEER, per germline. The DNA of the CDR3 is TGCGCCAGCAGCCAAGATCGGCTAGCCTCGCGTGAGCAGTTCTTC. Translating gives CASSQDRLASREQFF.

CDR3 nucleotide sequence: TGTGCCAGCAGTTTCACTGGGACAGGGGCCTACGAGCAGTACTTC. It encodes CASSFTGTGAYEQYF. The gene calls are TRBV28 and TRBJ2-7; the match to TRBD1 covers 10 bases. CDR1 and CDR2 from the germline V gene are MDHEN and SYDVKM. The V gene end was trimmed by 3 bases and the J gene end by 2 bases; junction bases not matched to a gene: 4. This CDR3 spans 15 amino acids.

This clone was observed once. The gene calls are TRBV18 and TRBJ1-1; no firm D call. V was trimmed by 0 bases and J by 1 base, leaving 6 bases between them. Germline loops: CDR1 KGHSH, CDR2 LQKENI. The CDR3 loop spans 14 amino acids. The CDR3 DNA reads TGTGCCAGCTCACCACCGAACTCGAACACTGAAGCTTTCTTT. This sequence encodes CASSPPNSNTEAFF.